A single sample gave rise to the 6 T cell receptor beta chains below, sequenced in a study of T cells in Graves' hyperthyroidism and ophthalmopathy. There were TCR beta CDR3 regions amplified from RNA transcripts. In the first-round RT-PCR of the TCR CDR3, the HTBI primer set was used. TCRdb independently ran MiXCR on the multiplex PCR reads; one entry per CDR3 protein. The sample contains fewer than 500,000 distinct CDR3 sequences, approximately 14% of which appear only once. The source material was blood. The receptors derive from a woman in her 30s with Graves' ophthalmopathy.

In its sample, this clonotype was seen many times. The gene calls are TRBV30 and TRBJ1-2; D is uncertain. CDR3 length equals 13 residues. V was trimmed by 3 bases and J by 5 bases, leaving 13 bases between them. The germline V gene encodes CDR1 GTSNPN and CDR2 SVGIG (reference sequence). The CDR3 region is CAWRLLRPYGYTF. The CDR3 DNA reads TGTGCCTGGAGGCTACTACGTCCATATGGCTACACCTTC.

This clonotype was counted many times. This sequence joins TRBV6-1 and TRBJ1-5, with D maybe TRBD1 (5 bases). V lost 4 bases, J lost 6 bases, and 19 bases lay in between. The CDR3 runs 16 residues. From germline, CDR1 is MNHNS and CDR2 SASEGT. The CDR3 loop is CASSATGPTASQPQHF. The CDR3 nucleotides are TGTGCCAGCAGTGCCACGGGACCAACGGCTAGTCAGCCCCAGCATTTT.

This clonotype has at least ten counts. V gene TRBV5-1 combines with J gene TRBJ1-6, with 11 bases identical to TRBD1. Looked up from germline, CDR1 is SGHRS and CDR2 is YFSETQ. Trimming took 4 bases from V and 9 from J; bases not matched to a gene: 15. The CDR3 loop spans 18 amino acids. CDR3 region: CASSTTAWTGGVSSPLHF. The CDR3 DNA reads TGCGCCAGCAGCACCACCGCTTGGACAGGGGGCGTGAGTTCACCCCTCCACTTT.

This clonotype occurred many times. CDR3 loop: CASSLWVIDEQYF. The CDR3, as DNA: TGTGCCAGCAGCTTGTGGGTTATCGACGAGCAGTACTTC. The chain employs TRBV5-6 and TRBJ2-7; D gene unclear. The ends were cut back, 1 base at V and 5 bases at J, with 10 bases in the middle. CDR3 length equals 13 residues. Germline CDR1 SGHDT, CDR2 YYEEEE.

This clonotype came up many times. V and J are TRBV6-1 and TRBJ2-7; 9 bases are a match to TRBD2. The length of the CDR3 is 14 residues. Losses at the gene ends were 8 bases for V and 4 bases for J; bases not matched to a gene: 9. Germline lookup yields CDR1 MNHNS and CDR2 SASEGT. The CDR3 protein is CASRPYSGGYEQYF. CDR3 nucleotides: TGTGCCAGCCGCCCGTACAGCGGGGGGTACGAGCAGTACTTC.

Many counts were recorded for this clonotype. The J gene is TRBJ2-7, the V gene TRBV7-2; D is ambiguous. The germline V gene encodes CDR1 SGHTA and CDR2 FQGNSA. The CDR3 totals 13 residues. V lost 3 bases to trimming and J lost 4 bases, with 10 bases between them. The CDR3 protein is CASSFQQDYEQYF. CDR3 DNA sequence: TGTGCCAGCAGCTTCCAGCAGGATTACGAGCAGTACTTC. Using reference TRBV7-2 and TRBJ2-7 for the parts outside the CDR3, the full variable domain is GAGVSQSPSNKVTEKGKDVELRCDPISGHTALYWYRQSLGQGLEFLIYFQGNSAPDKSGLPSDRFSAERTGGSVSTLTIQRTQQEDSAVYLCASSFQQDYEQYFGPGTRLTVT.